The 32 T cell receptor beta chains given below trace back to one sample, sequenced in a study of control samples from healthy donors and cancer patients. Data came from immunoSEQ multiplex PCR; TCRdb stores just in-frame clones and leaves some out. The top ten clones hold 4.5% to 6% of a sample with approximately 80,000 clones, roughly 88% of them seen once. Sequencing input: blood. The source is a woman between 45 and 60 years old in good health.

The chain links TRBV6-5 to TRBJ1-1; D is uncertain. Germline V gene data show CDR1 as MNHEY and CDR2 as SVGAGI. V was trimmed by 0 bases and J by 8 bases, leaving 10 bases between them. The CDR3 sequence is 13 residues long. This CDR3 is CASSYSGMREAFF. The CDR3, as DNA: TGTGCCAGCAGTTACTCGGGGATGCGGGAAGCTTTCTTT.

V gene TRBV3-1 (or the pseudogene TRBV3-2) combines with J gene TRBJ1-6; TRBD1 matches at 11 bases. Losses at the gene ends were 4 bases for V and 10 bases for J; bases not matched to a gene: 3. The CDR3 spans 14 residues. Germline CDR1 and CDR2: LGHDT and YNNKEL (reference sequence). In DNA, the CDR3 is TGTGCCAGCAGCCGGGGACAGGGGGGATCACCCCTCCACTTT. Translating gives CASSRGQGGSPLHF.

This chain links TRBV5-1 with TRBJ1-4, with 8 positions matching TRBD1. CDR3 size: 14 residues. Germline V gives CDR1 SGHRS, CDR2 YFSETQ. V was pared by 6 bases and J by 7 bases, with 8 bases of the junction left unmatched. For the CDR3, the DNA is TGCGCCAGCAACCCGACAGGGGCCAGTGAAAAACTGTTTTTT. It is translated as CASNPTGASEKLFF.

This clone showed up just once. V is TRBV6-1 and J is TRBJ1-2; 9 bases match TRBD1. Germline CDR1 reads MNHNS; CDR2 reads SASEGT. This CDR3 has 15 amino acids. V was pared by 3 bases and J by 4 bases, with 6 bases of the junction left unmatched. CDR3 loop: CASSDAGTGTYGYTF. For the CDR3, the DNA is TGTGCCAGCAGTGATGCCGGGACAGGGACCTATGGCTACACCTTC.

The chain uses TRBV5-5 and TRBJ1-2; 7 positions agree with TRBD1. The CDR3 extends over 16 amino acids. The germline V gene encodes CDR1 SGHKS and CDR2 YYEKEE (reference sequence). J lost 3 bases, V lost 4 bases, and 12 bases had no gene match. The CDR3 reads CASSLTATGIYYGYTF. DNA of the CDR3: TGTGCCAGCAGCCTAACGGCGACAGGGATTTACTATGGCTACACCTTC.

This rearrangement joins TRBV2 to TRBJ1-1; D unclear. CDR1 is SNHLY, CDR2 FYNNEI, per germline. The CDR3 length is 14 residues. Trimming took off 6 bases at V and 0 bases at J, with 11 bases between the two ends. The CDR3 loop is CASRGGVLNTEAFF. CDR3 DNA: TGTGCCAGCAGAGGCGGTGTGTTGAACACTGAAGCTTTCTTT.

The rearrangement joins TRBV2 to TRBJ2-7; 10 nucleotides line up with TRBD1. CDR3 size: 13 residues. Germline CDR1 is SNHLY and CDR2 is FYNNEI. With 6 bases clipped from V and 3 bases from J, the junction kept 2 bases outside the gene matches. This CDR3 is CASRGTGVYEQYF. CDR3 DNA: TGTGCCAGCAGGGGGACAGGGGTCTACGAGCAGTACTTC.

The chain employs TRBV4-2 and TRBJ2-1; 8 nucleotides align to TRBD2. CDR3 size: 19 residues. Germline V gene lookup returns CDR1 LGHNA and CDR2 YNFKEQ. Trimming took 0 bases from V and 9 from J; bases not matched to a gene: 19. The CDR3 spells CASSQEDGGAFRWGGEQFF. Here the CDR3 DNA reads TGTGCCAGCAGCCAAGAGGACGGGGGGGCATTTAGGTGGGGAGGTGAGCAGTTCTTC.

Only a few counts were recorded for this clone. The rearrangement links TRBV27 to TRBJ2-7; 8 bases agree with TRBD1. Germline CDR1 reads MNHEY; CDR2 reads SMNVEV (reference sequence). The CDR3 is 16 amino acids. The J segment lost 3 bases and the V segment lost 5 bases, leaving 12 bases of the junction unmatched. DNA for the CDR3: TGTGCCAGCAGTCTCTCCGGCGACAGGGGTGTCTACGAGCAGTACTTC. Translation gives CASSLSGDRGVYEQYF.

The chain carries TRBV5-1 and TRBJ2-7; TRBD1 agrees at 10 bases. This CDR3 is 15 amino acids long. V shed 2 bases, J shed 2 bases, and the junction held 4 bases outside the gene matches. Germline CDR1 reads SGHRS; CDR2 reads YFSETQ. CDR3 sequence reads: CASSLAGTGAYEQYF. The CDR3 region has the DNA TGCGCCAGCAGCTTAGCCGGGACAGGGGCCTACGAGCAGTACTTC.

This rearrangement joins TRBV30 to TRBJ1-1, with 8 bases lining up with TRBD1. This CDR3 has 13 residues. The germline V gene encodes CDR1 GTSNPN and CDR2 SVGIG (reference sequence). V dropped 2 bases and J dropped 4; count of bases not matched to a gene: 3. CDR3 coding DNA: TGTGCCTGGAGTCAGGGGGCGTCCACTGAAGCTTTCTTT. It yields the protein CAWSQGASTEAFF.

The V call is TRBV3-1 (or the pseudogene TRBV3-2), the J call TRBJ1-3; D unresolved. The CDR3 runs to 13 residues. The V end was cut by 1 base, the J end by 8 bases, with 9 bases between. Germline V gene sequence: CDR1 LGHDT, CDR2 YNNKEL (reference sequence). This CDR3 reads CASSQGSGYTIYF. The CDR3 bases are TGTGCCAGCAGCCAAGGCAGCGGGTACACCATATATTTT.

The gene calls are TRBV2 and TRBJ2-2; D gene uncertain. The CDR3 is made up of 14 amino acids. From germline, CDR1 is SNHLY and CDR2 FYNNEI. V was trimmed by 5 bases and J by 1 base, leaving 8 bases between them. CDR3 bases: TGTGCCAGCAGTCCTAATTTGAACACCGGGGAGCTGTTTTTT. Translation gives CASSPNLNTGELFF.

CDR3 DNA sequence: TGCAGCGTTGAAAAGGGGTTAGGCACCGGGGAGCTGTTTTTT. Amino acid sequence: CSVEKGLGTGELFF. The gene calls are TRBV29-1 and TRBJ2-2, with D tentatively TRBD1 (5 bases). CDR1 SQVTM and CDR2 ANQGSEA come from the germline V gene. The ends were cut back, 2 bases at V and 4 bases at J, with 11 bases in the middle. This CDR3 contains 14 residues.

The chain is built from TRBV4-1 and TRBJ1-1; D is undetermined. From germline, CDR1 is MGHRA and CDR2 YSYEKL. The CDR3 runs to 15 residues. V gave up 1 base and J gave up 5 bases, with 14 bases separating them. CDR3 in DNA: TGCGCCAGCAGCCAAGGGCCAGAAACCGGGACTGAAGCTTTCTTT. Residues: CASSQGPETGTEAFF.

This clone appeared a single time. The chain carries TRBV2 and TRBJ1-6; D may be TRBD1 (6 bases). This CDR3 has 14 amino acids. Trimming removed 5 bases at V and 8 bases at J, with 13 bases between. Per the germline V gene, CDR1 is SNHLY and CDR2 is FYNNEI. The CDR3 spells CASSPSRQDSPLHF. CDR3 DNA: TGTGCCAGCAGTCCGTCTCGACAGGATTCACCCCTCCACTTT.

This chain links TRBV27 with TRBJ2-3; 9 positions match TRBD1. Germline lookup yields CDR1 MNHEY and CDR2 SMNVEV (reference sequence). This CDR3 spans 13 amino acids. V was clipped by 7 bases and J by 6 bases; unmatched bases: 5. As DNA, the CDR3 is TGTGCCAGCAAAGTACAGGGGGCCGATACGCAGTATTTT. It specifies CASKVQGADTQYF.

This clone was seen just once. CDR3 residues: CASSVDRGLGAGNTIYF. The CDR3 DNA follows: TGTGCCAGCAGCGTAGATCGGGGGTTAGGAGCTGGAAACACCATATATTTT. The V gene is TRBV9, the J gene TRBJ1-3; a weak D match, TRBD1 (5 bases). Germline assignment: CDR1 SGDLS and CDR2 YYNGEE. V shed 0 bases and J shed 2 bases, with 15 bases lying between them. This CDR3 is 17 amino acids long.

The chain employs TRBV7-9 and TRBJ2-7; D is perhaps TRBD1 or TRBD2 (6 bases each). V was clipped by 2 bases and J by 1 base, with 21 bases between them. Per germline, CDR1 SEHNR and CDR2 FQNEAQ (reference sequence). There are 18 residues in the CDR3. In DNA, the CDR3 is TGTGCCAGCAGCTTAAGAGGGGGGCCGACGCGAGGTTCCTACGAGCAGTACTTC. The encoded protein is CASSLRGGPTRGSYEQYF.

The V and J genes are TRBV12-3 or TRBV12-4 and TRBJ2-4; D is ambiguous. With 3 bases removed from V and 7 bases from J, the gap between germline ends came to 4 bases. The CDR3 length is 11 residues. CDR3 DNA: TGTGCCAGCAGTTTGCATAACATTCAGTACTTC. This encodes CASSLHNIQYF.

The chain carries TRBV13 and TRBJ2-3; D uncertain. The germline V gene has CDR1 PRHDT and CDR2 FYEKMQ (reference sequence). This CDR3 contains 13 residues. Between the trimmed V and J ends, which lost 0 bases and 8 bases, there was a span of 9 bases. The CDR3 here is CASSLGLVGTQYF. CDR3 coding DNA: TGTGCCAGCAGCTTAGGCCTCGTCGGTACGCAGTATTTT. The full variable domain, with the rest looked up from reference TRBV13 and TRBJ2-3, is AAGVIQSPRHLIKEKRETATLKCYPIPRHDTVYWYQQGPGQDPQFLISFYEKMQSDKGSIPDRFSAQQFSDYHSELNMSSLELGDSALYFCASSLGLVGTQYFGPGTRLTVL.

This clone was detected once. The CDR3 DNA follows: TGTGCCAGCATCTGGGGGCGAGGGGCTGACACCGGGGAGCTGTTTTTT. Translating gives CASIWGRGADTGELFF. This chain joins TRBV2 and TRBJ2-2, with a tentative D call TRBD1 (6 bases). From germline, CDR1 is SNHLY and CDR2 FYNNEI. Between the trimmed V and J ends, which lost 7 bases and 3 bases, there was a span of 18 bases. This CDR3 spans 16 amino acids.

DNA for the CDR3: TGTGCCAGCTCGAGGGACAGTACCAATGAGCAGTTCTTC. Translation gives CASSRDSTNEQFF. This chain joins TRBV18 and TRBJ2-1; TRBD1 aligns across 7 bases. The CDR3 covers 13 residues. V shed 6 bases and J 6 bases; nucleotides not matched to a gene: 5. Germline CDR1 reads KGHSH; CDR2 reads LQKENI. Drawing the rest from reference TRBV18 and TRBJ2-1, the complete variable domain is NAGVMQNPRHLVRRRGQEARLRCSPMKGHSHVYWYRQLPEEGLKFMVYLQKENIIDESGMPKERFSAEFPKEGPSILRIQQVVRGDSAAYFCASSRDSTNEQFFGPGTRLTVL.

This chain links TRBV7-9 with TRBJ2-6; TRBD1 matches 7 bases. Per germline, CDR1 SEHNR and CDR2 FQNEAQ (reference sequence). The CDR3 totals 18 residues. V gave up 5 bases and J gave up 0 bases; unmatched junction bases: 10. The CDR3 protein is CASSRKTGQLSGANVLTF. Written as DNA, the CDR3 is TGTGCCAGCAGCCGAAAAACGGGACAGCTCTCTGGGGCCAACGTCCTGACTTTC.

The chain employs TRBV29-1 and TRBJ2-4; perhaps D is TRBD1 or TRBD2 (5 bases each). The length of the CDR3 is 11 residues. V was clipped by 4 bases and J by 8 bases, with 9 bases between them. Germline V CDR1 and CDR2: SQVTM, ANQGSEA. CDR3 sequence reads: CSVVRGHIQYF. In DNA, the CDR3 is TGCAGCGTTGTTAGGGGACACATTCAGTACTTC.

This clone was seen once. J is TRBJ1-3 and V is TRBV7-8; a possible D gene is TRBD1 (5 bases). There are 15 residues in the CDR3. CDR1 and CDR2 (germline): SGHVS, FQNEAQ. V was cut by 2 bases and J by 4 bases, with 12 bases left in between. The CDR3 protein is CASSLLLGPGNTIYF. As DNA, the CDR3 is TGTGCCAGCAGCTTATTGTTGGGGCCAGGAAACACCATATATTTT.

The V and J genes are TRBV4-1 and TRBJ2-1; 13 bases map to TRBD2. This CDR3 contains 15 residues. Germline values: CDR1 MGHRA, CDR2 YSYEKL. V shed 4 bases and J 5 bases; nucleotides not matched to a gene: 2. CDR3 in DNA: TGCGCCAGCAGCCGAGGGACTAGCGGGGACAATGAGCAGTTCTTC. This codes for CASSRGTSGDNEQFF.

This chain uses TRBV6-2 or TRBV6-3 with TRBJ1-2; D might be TRBD1 (5 bases). V lost 4 bases and J lost 8, with 14 bases in between. Germline V gene sequence: CDR1 MNHEY, CDR2 SVGEGT. CDR3 length: 13 amino acids. The CDR3 sequence is CASSLGAAGGYTF. As DNA, the CDR3 is TGTGCCAGCAGTTTAGGGGCAGCTGGGGGCTACACCTTC.

The chain is built from TRBV6-5 and TRBJ2-1, with D hard to call. The germline V gene has CDR1 MNHEY and CDR2 SVGAGI. Trimming stripped 2 bases from V and 5 bases from J, with 7 bases between. CDR3 length: 13 residues. DNA of the CDR3: TGTGCCAGCAGTTACACTCGAGACAATGAGCAGTTCTTC. Translated, it gives CASSYTRDNEQFF.

The V gene is TRBV5-5, the J gene TRBJ1-5, with D uncertain. The CDR3 runs to 14 residues. Germline CDR1 and CDR2: SGHKS and YYEKEE (reference sequence). The germline V and J ends were trimmed by 2 bases and 5 bases, with 11 bases remaining between them. The CDR3 spells CASSFSGGDQPQHF. In nucleotides, the CDR3 is TGTGCCAGCAGCTTTTCCGGCGGTGATCAGCCCCAGCATTTT. The full variable domain, completed using reference TRBV5-5 and TRBJ1-5, is DAGVTQSPTHLIKTRGQQVTLRCSPISGHKSVSWYQQVLGQGPQFIFQYYEKEERGRGNFPDRFSARQFPNYSSELNVNALLLGDSALYLCASSFSGGDQPQHFGDGTRLSIL.

V gene TRBV25-1 combines with J gene TRBJ1-1; D unclear. The germline V gene encodes CDR1 MGHDK and CDR2 SYGVNS. There are 14 residues in the CDR3. V was shortened by 10 bases and J by 7 bases, with 22 bases between the two germline ends. CDR3 sequence: CATSLAGSNNEAFF. The CDR3 region has the DNA TGTGCCACCTCCCTGGCAGGCTCTAATAATGAAGCTTTCTTT.

This sequence joins TRBV5-1 and TRBJ2-7; D call uncertain. Germline CDR1 is SGHRS and CDR2 is YFSETQ. With 0 bases removed from V and 1 base from J, the gap between germline ends came to 8 bases. The CDR3 runs 14 residues. CDR3 amino acids: CASSLAGDSYEQYF. CDR3 DNA sequence: TGCGCCAGCAGCTTGGCTGGGGATTCCTACGAGCAGTACTTC.